This T cell receptor beta chain is drawn from a study of blood T cell repertoires in COVID-19. Per the germline V gene, CDR1 is MNHNS and CDR2 is SASEGT. The CDR3 length is 13 residues. About this clone itself: An end of the junction differs from the germline gene, which may be a read error.

Assay: immunoSEQ multiplex PCR; the TCRdb copy retains only in-frame clones and omits some. This table has about 190,000 clones, more than 60% appearing once. The TCR originated in a woman aged 50 to 60 with acute or convalescent COVID-19. J is TRBJ1-6 and V is TRBV6-1; D gene unclear. Sample: peripheral blood. CDR3 amino acids: CASSEDPAGPLHF. The CDR3 region has the DNA TGTGCCAGCAGCGAAGACCCGGCAGGACCCCTCCACTTT.